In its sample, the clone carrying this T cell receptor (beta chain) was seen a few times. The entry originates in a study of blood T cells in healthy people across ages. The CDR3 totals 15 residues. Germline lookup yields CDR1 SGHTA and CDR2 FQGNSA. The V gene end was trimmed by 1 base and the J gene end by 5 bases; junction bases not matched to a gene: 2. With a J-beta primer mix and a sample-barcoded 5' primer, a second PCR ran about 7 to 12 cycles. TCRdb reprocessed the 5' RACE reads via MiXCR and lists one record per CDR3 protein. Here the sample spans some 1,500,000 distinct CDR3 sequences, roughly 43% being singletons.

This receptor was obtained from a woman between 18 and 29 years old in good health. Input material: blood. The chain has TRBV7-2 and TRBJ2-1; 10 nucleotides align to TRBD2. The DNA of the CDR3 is TGTGCCAGCAGCTTAGATCTAGCGGGGGACAATGAGCAGTTCTTC. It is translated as CASSLDLAGDNEQFF.